The 11 T cell receptor beta chains given below trace back to one sample, sequenced in a study of cytomegalovirus exposure and HLA in healthy donors. Assay used: immunoSEQ multiplex PCR; TCRdb lists only in-frame clones, some missing. The sample lists 220,000 or so clones, roughly 84% occurring once. Sequencing used PBMCs. Receptor source: a woman aged 25 to 39 in good health and CMV-seropositive.

This clone was picked up one time. The chain carries TRBV5-1 and TRBJ2-7, with D perhaps TRBD2 (5 bases). Deletions cut 4 bases from V and 3 bases from J, with 11 bases between. The CDR3 consists of 13 residues. The germline V gene encodes CDR1 SGHRS and CDR2 YFSETQ. For the CDR3, the DNA is TGCGCCAGCAGCCCCGAAGCGGTCTACGAGCAGTACTTC. Its protein product is CASSPEAVYEQYF.

This clone was seen once. The V gene is TRBV4-1, the J gene TRBJ2-7, with 13 positions matching TRBD2. The CDR3 covers 19 residues. Trimming at V came to 2 bases and at J to 1 base, leaving 11 bases not matched to a gene. Per germline, CDR1 MGHRA and CDR2 YSYEKL. The chain's CDR3 is CASSQTGLAGAPRSYEQYF. In DNA form, the CDR3 reads TGCGCCAGCAGCCAAACAGGACTAGCGGGAGCCCCGCGGTCCTACGAGCAGTACTTC.

The chain combines TRBV5-6 with TRBJ2-7, with a weak D call TRBD2 (6 bases). Trimming shortened V by 4 bases and J by 0 bases, and 17 bases separated the two germline ends. CDR1 and CDR2 (germline): SGHDT, YYEEEE. The CDR3 runs to 16 residues. The CDR3 sequence is CASSRGTAGLSYEQYF. In DNA form, the CDR3 reads TGTGCCAGCAGCCGCGGGACGGCCGGCCTCTCCTACGAGCAGTACTTC.

The chain uses TRBV6-5 and TRBJ2-1; D gene ambiguous. The V end lost 11 bases, the J end lost 0 bases, and 11 bases lay between the germline ends. Germline CDR1 is MNHEY and CDR2 is SVGAGI. This CDR3 spans 13 amino acids. CDR3 protein: CAVAVSSYNEQFF. The CDR3 DNA is TGTGCCGTTGCGGTCAGCTCCTACAATGAGCAGTTCTTC.

In regard to this clone: The same CDR3 can be traced to other DNA sequences in this sample. This chain connects TRBV11-2 to TRBJ1-1; D unresolved. The V gene lost 5 bases and the J gene lost 3 bases, with 10 bases spanning the gap. The CDR3 sequence is 13 residues long. Per germline, CDR1 SGHAT and CDR2 FQNNGV. The CDR3 DNA reads as TGTGCCAGCAGCCCTTATCGGGACACTGAAGCTTTCTTT. Protein: CASSPYRDTEAFF.

The CDR3 region has the DNA TGTGCCTGGAGTGGCCCGGGGGCGGGGGAGCAGTACTTC. Its protein product is CAWSGPGAGEQYF. The chain joins TRBV30 to TRBJ2-7; perhaps D is TRBD1 or TRBD2 (6 bases each). Trimming took off 1 base at V and 7 bases at J, with 14 bases between the two ends. The germline V gene encodes CDR1 GTSNPN and CDR2 SVGIG (reference sequence). CDR3 size: 13 residues.

DNA of the CDR3: TGTGCCAGCAGTTCACACAGGGGTGGCGAAATGACAGATACGCAGTATTTT. This sequence encodes CASSSHRGGEMTDTQYF. The rearrangement links TRBV28 to TRBJ2-3; 7 bases map to TRBD1. Germline CDR1 is MDHEN and CDR2 is SYDVKM. This CDR3 is built from 17 residues. The V gene end was trimmed by 4 bases and the J gene end by 3 bases; junction bases not matched to a gene: 13.

The chain carries TRBV11-3 and TRBJ2-3, with 9 nucleotides matching TRBD2. This CDR3 has 15 residues. The ends lost 1 base at V and 7 bases at J; junction bases unmatched: 6. Germline loops: CDR1 SGHNT, CDR2 YENEEA. DNA for the CDR3: TGTGCCAGCAGCTTAGGTGGGGCGGGAGGGTATACGCAGTATTTT. Amino acids: CASSLGGAGGYTQYF.

The chain recombines TRBV2 with TRBJ1-3; D not resolved. With 4 bases removed from V and 0 bases from J, the gap between germline ends came to 10 bases. This CDR3 contains 15 residues. Per germline, CDR1 SNHLY and CDR2 FYNNEI. The chain's CDR3 is CASSGLPSSGNTIYF. The CDR3 coding sequence is TGTGCCAGCAGTGGCTTGCCGAGCTCTGGAAACACCATATATTTT.

This clone occurred a few times. This rearrangement joins TRBV7-3 to TRBJ2-7; 12 bases align to TRBD2. The germline gives CDR1 SGHTA, CDR2 FQGTGA. The CDR3 sequence is 15 residues long. V was pared by 2 bases and J by 6 bases, with 5 bases of the junction left unmatched. In nucleotides, the CDR3 is TGTGCCAGCAGCTTAGGACTAGCGGGAATGGGCGAGCAGTACTTC. Translated, it gives CASSLGLAGMGEQYF.

The chain recombines TRBV2 with TRBJ2-7; 8 positions agree with TRBD1. After removal of 1 base from V and 3 bases from J, the junction contained 2 bases not matched to a gene. The V gene's germline CDR1 is SNHLY and CDR2 FYNNEI. The CDR3 has 14 residues. CDR3 protein: CASSEGTGIYEQYF. CDR3 nucleotides: TGTGCCAGCAGTGAAGGGACAGGGATCTACGAGCAGTACTTC.